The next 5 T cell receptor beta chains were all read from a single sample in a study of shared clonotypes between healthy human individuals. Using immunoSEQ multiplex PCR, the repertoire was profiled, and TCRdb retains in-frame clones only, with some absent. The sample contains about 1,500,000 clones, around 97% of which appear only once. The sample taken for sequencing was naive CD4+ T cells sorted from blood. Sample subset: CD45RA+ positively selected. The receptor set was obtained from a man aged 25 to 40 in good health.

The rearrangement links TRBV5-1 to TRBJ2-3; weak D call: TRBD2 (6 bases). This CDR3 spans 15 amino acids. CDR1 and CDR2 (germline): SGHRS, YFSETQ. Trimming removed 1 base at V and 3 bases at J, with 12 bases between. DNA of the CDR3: TGCGCCAGCAGCTTGTCCGGGAGTGAGACAGATACGCAGTATTTT. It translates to CASSLSGSETDTQYF.

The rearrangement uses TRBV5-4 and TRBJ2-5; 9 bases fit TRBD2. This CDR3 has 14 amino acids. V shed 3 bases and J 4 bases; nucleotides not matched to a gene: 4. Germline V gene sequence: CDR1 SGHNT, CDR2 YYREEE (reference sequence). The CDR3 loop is CASSSRTSAETQYF. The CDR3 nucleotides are TGTGCCAGCAGCTCCCGGACTAGCGCAGAGACCCAGTACTTC.

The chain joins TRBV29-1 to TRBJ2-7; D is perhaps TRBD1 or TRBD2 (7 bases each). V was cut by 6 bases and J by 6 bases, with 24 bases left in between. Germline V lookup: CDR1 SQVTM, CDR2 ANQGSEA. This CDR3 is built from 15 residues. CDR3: CSVGRRGGKSPEQYF. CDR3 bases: TGCAGCGTAGGACGCAGGGGGGGAAAGTCCCCCGAGCAGTACTTC.

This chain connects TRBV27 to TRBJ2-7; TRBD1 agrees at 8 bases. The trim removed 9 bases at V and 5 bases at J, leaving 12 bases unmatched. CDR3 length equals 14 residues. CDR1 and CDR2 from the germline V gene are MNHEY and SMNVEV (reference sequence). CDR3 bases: TGTGCCAGTAAATTTAACAGGGGGTCCAACGAGCAGTACTTC. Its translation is CASKFNRGSNEQYF.

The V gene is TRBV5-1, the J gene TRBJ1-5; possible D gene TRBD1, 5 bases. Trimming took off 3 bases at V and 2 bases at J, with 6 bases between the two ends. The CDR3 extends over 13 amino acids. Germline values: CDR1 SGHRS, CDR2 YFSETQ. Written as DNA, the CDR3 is TGCGCCAGCAGCTGGGGGGGCAATCAGCCCCAGCATTTT. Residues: CASSWGGNQPQHF.